Below are 27 T cell receptor beta chains sequenced from a single sample in a study of T cell changes during pregnancy in multiple sclerosis. TCRdb's table, derived via immunoSEQ multiplex PCR, lists solely in-frame clones and lacks some. The table shows about 64,000 clones, with around 91% occurring only once. The source material was peripheral blood, sampled in the third trimester of pregnancy. The receptors were gathered from a female donor in good health, enrolled as a control in a pregnancy study.

This sequence joins TRBV19 and TRBJ2-3, with a tentative D call TRBD2 (5 bases). V lost 6 bases to trimming and J lost 3 bases, with 13 bases between them. Germline V gene sequence: CDR1 LNHDA, CDR2 SQIVND (reference sequence). This CDR3 comprises 14 residues. In DNA, the CDR3 is TGTGCCAGTAGACGGGGTACCGGGACAGATACGCAGTATTTT. It is translated as CASRRGTGTDTQYF.

This chain joins TRBV6-4 and TRBJ2-1; D unclear. The V gene lost 0 bases and the J gene lost 0 bases, with 12 bases spanning the gap. Germline-derived CDR1 and CDR2 are MRHNA and SNTAGT. CDR3 length equals 17 residues. The CDR3 DNA reads TGTGCCAGCAGTGACTCGAGGTCGGCTAGCTCCTACAATGAGCAGTTCTTC. Its translation: CASSDSRSASSYNEQFF.

This chain links TRBV4-3 with TRBJ1-2; no clear D gene. The CDR3 is 15 amino acids. Germline V gene lookup returns CDR1 LGHNA and CDR2 YSLEER. Trimming pared 1 base from V and 4 bases from J, leaving 13 bases between. CDR3 nucleotide sequence: TGCGCCAGCAGCCAAGGTACAGAGGGTAGCTATGGCTACACCTTC. It is translated as CASSQGTEGSYGYTF.

This rearrangement joins TRBV11-2 to TRBJ2-7; 9 nucleotides line up with TRBD2. V dropped 1 base and J dropped 7; count of bases not matched to a gene: 8. This CDR3 is built from 15 residues. The V gene's germline CDR1 is SGHAT and CDR2 FQNNGV. For the CDR3, the DNA is TGTGCCAGCAGCTTAGGCGGGGGGGCGGGGGGGGAGCAGTACTTC. Protein: CASSLGGGAGGEQYF.

V usage is TRBV6-5 and J usage is TRBJ2-3, with D unclear. This CDR3 has 13 residues. CDR1 and CDR2 (germline): MNHEY, SVGAGI. V lost 6 bases, J lost 5 bases, and 12 bases lay in between. The CDR3 spells CASRPSRVDTQYF. The CDR3 DNA follows: TGTGCCAGCAGACCGTCACGGGTAGATACGCAGTATTTT.

This chain uses TRBV15 with TRBJ2-7; tentatively, D is TRBD1 (5 bases). Between the trimmed V and J ends, which lost 0 bases and 2 bases, there was a span of 8 bases. The CDR3 has 14 amino acids. Germline V lookup: CDR1 LNHNV, CDR2 YYDKDF (reference sequence). The CDR3 region has the DNA TGTGCCACCAGCAGAGACAGGGCCGCCTACGAGCAGTACTTC. Protein sequence: CATSRDRAAYEQYF.

The V and J genes are TRBV6-1 and TRBJ2-7; no definite D call. V was cut by 2 bases and J by 5 bases, with 16 bases left in between. This CDR3 is built from 15 residues. Germline assignment: CDR1 MNHNS and CDR2 SASEGT. In nucleotides, the CDR3 is TGTGCCAGCAGTGAAAACCCATTAGTACCCAACGAGCAGTACTTC. It is translated as CASSENPLVPNEQYF.

The rearrangement joins TRBV4-3 to TRBJ1-5; no clear D gene. The CDR3 is 13 residues long. V lost 1 base and J lost 5, with 6 bases in between. CDR1 LGHNA and CDR2 YSLEER come from the germline V gene. The CDR3 nucleotides read TGCGCCAGCAGCCAAGTTCTTGATCAGCCCCAGCATTTT. Translating gives CASSQVLDQPQHF.

The chain carries TRBV6-1 and TRBJ1-2; weak D call: TRBD1 (6 bases). V lost 6 bases, J lost 2 bases, and 16 bases lay in between. The CDR3 covers 15 residues. Looked up from germline, CDR1 is MNHNS and CDR2 is SASEGT. CDR3 bases: TGTGCCAGCAGCAAGGCTTCAGGGGCGAACTATGGCTACACCTTC. Its protein is CASSKASGANYGYTF.

The chain carries TRBV10-3 and TRBJ2-2, with D possibly matching TRBD2 (5 bases). Germline V lookup: CDR1 ENHRY, CDR2 SYGVKD. CDR3 length: 11 residues. V lost 8 bases and J lost 4, with 5 bases in between. DNA of the CDR3: TGTGCCATCGGGAGCACCGGGGAGCTGTTTTTT. Protein product: CAIGSTGELFF.

The rearrangement uses TRBV5-1 and TRBJ1-1; the D gene is possibly TRBD1 (6 bases). The CDR3 totals 15 residues. Germline lookup yields CDR1 SGHRS and CDR2 YFSETQ. Between the trimmed V and J ends, which lost 0 bases and 2 bases, there was a span of 11 bases. The CDR3 spells CASSLAETGNTEAFF. DNA of the CDR3: TGCGCCAGCAGCTTGGCCGAGACAGGAAACACTGAAGCTTTCTTT.

The genes are TRBV6-1 and TRBJ1-2; 7 bases line up with TRBD1. Germline values: CDR1 MNHNS, CDR2 SASEGT. The trim removed 7 bases at V and 5 bases at J, leaving 7 bases unmatched. CDR3 length: 13 residues. The CDR3 protein is CASNPLTGYGYTF. The CDR3 DNA reads as TGTGCCAGCAACCCCTTGACAGGGTATGGCTACACCTTC.

The rearrangement uses TRBV6-5 and TRBJ2-3; possibly TRBD2 for D (6 bases). Trimming shortened V by 0 bases and J by 11 bases, and 12 bases separated the two germline ends. The length of the CDR3 is 13 residues. Per germline, CDR1 MNHEY and CDR2 SVGAGI. CDR3 in amino acids: CASSYSGLELQYF. CDR3 in DNA: TGTGCCAGCAGTTACTCGGGACTCGAATTGCAGTATTTT.

This sequence joins TRBV27 and TRBJ1-5; no clear D gene. Germline V gene data show CDR1 as MNHEY and CDR2 as SMNVEV (reference sequence). The V end was cut by 6 bases, the J end by 3 bases, with 9 bases between. This CDR3 has 13 amino acids. CDR3 sequence (DNA): TGTGCCAGCAGGGCAGGATTCAATCAGCCCCAGCATTTT. The encoded protein is CASRAGFNQPQHF.

The chain uses TRBV5-1 and TRBJ1-2, with D maybe TRBD1 (6 bases). CDR1 and CDR2 (germline): SGHRS, YFSETQ. CDR3 length equals 14 residues. Trimming took 4 bases from V and 5 from J, leaving 15 bases between them. Here the CDR3 DNA reads TGCGCCAGCAGCCCCGGACAGACATCTTATGGCTACACCTTC. Its translation: CASSPGQTSYGYTF.

This clone is a singleton in its sample. The rearrangement joins TRBV2 to TRBJ1-4; D unresolved. CDR3 length: 17 residues. The V end lost 3 bases, the J end lost 0 bases, and 14 bases lay between the germline ends. Per the germline V gene, CDR1 is SNHLY and CDR2 is FYNNEI. The CDR3 sequence is CASSEEIIQPTNEKLFF. The CDR3 bases are TGTGCCAGCAGTGAGGAGATTATCCAACCAACTAATGAAAAACTGTTTTTT. Looking up the rest from reference TRBV2 and TRBJ1-4 gives the full variable domain: EPEVTQTPSHQVTQMGQEVILRCVPISNHLYFYWYRQILGQKVEFLVSFYNNEISEKSEIFDDQFSVERPDGSNFTLKIRSTKLEDSAMYFCASSEEIIQPTNEKLFFGSGTQLSVL.

This clone was found a few times. V usage is TRBV7-9 and J usage is TRBJ1-1; 7 bases match TRBD1. V trimming: 3 bases; J trimming: 6 bases; junction bases outside the gene matches: 4. Looked up from germline, CDR1 is SEHNR and CDR2 is FQNEAQ (reference sequence). The CDR3 has 13 residues. The CDR3 spells CASSFDRVAEAFF. The CDR3 DNA reads as TGTGCCAGCAGCTTCGACAGGGTGGCTGAAGCTTTCTTT.

The chain has TRBV18 and TRBJ2-2; 12 bases fit TRBD2. After removal of 3 bases from V and 4 bases from J, the junction contained 9 bases not matched to a gene. The CDR3 spans 18 residues. The germline V gene has CDR1 KGHSH and CDR2 LQKENI. The DNA of the CDR3 is TGTGCCAGCTCACCGCTCCTCACTAGCGGGAGGTCCACCGGGGAGCTGTTTTTT. Protein product: CASSPLLTSGRSTGELFF.

CDR3 in amino acids: CASSSRLAGEALSTDTQYF. The CDR3 nucleotides are TGTGCCAGCAGCTCGAGACTAGCGGGGGAGGCACTGAGCACAGATACGCAGTATTTT. This sequence joins TRBV7-9 and TRBJ2-3; 12 bases match TRBD2. Germline V gives CDR1 SEHNR, CDR2 FQNEAQ (reference sequence). V shed 4 bases, J shed 0 bases, and the junction held 11 bases outside the gene matches. The CDR3 loop spans 19 amino acids.

The chain couples TRBV10-2 to TRBJ1-4, with 9 bases lining up with TRBD1. The ends lost 6 bases at V and 3 bases at J; junction bases unmatched: 2. This CDR3 is built from 14 residues. Germline V gene sequence: CDR1 WSHSY, CDR2 SAAADI. The CDR3 reads CASRRQGANEKLFF. The CDR3 bases are TGCGCCAGCAGACGACAGGGGGCTAATGAAAAACTGTTTTTT.

This clone has only one observation. This chain uses TRBV29-1 with TRBJ1-5; D is undetermined. V was clipped by 5 bases and J by 7 bases, with 15 bases between them. The CDR3 is made up of 13 amino acids. Germline CDR1 SQVTM, CDR2 ANQGSEA. The CDR3 DNA reads TGCAGCGTTCGAGTCGACACAAGCCAGCCCCAGCATTTT. Translation: CSVRVDTSQPQHF.

The CDR3 sequence: CASSIVPGPPAGEQYF. The CDR3 DNA reads TGTGCCAGCAGCATCGTCCCAGGCCCACCGGCTGGCGAGCAGTACTTC. The V and J genes are TRBV21-1 and TRBJ2-7; TRBD1, as called in the table, went unchecked against the DNA. TRBV21-1 is tagged as a pseudogene. This CDR3 has 16 amino acids.

This clone was seen more than once but under ten times. The genes are TRBV2 and TRBJ1-2, with a weak D call TRBD1 (6 bases). Trimming shortened V by 3 bases and J by 6 bases, and 14 bases separated the two germline ends. Looked up from germline, CDR1 is SNHLY and CDR2 is FYNNEI. CDR3 size: 14 residues. CDR3 DNA sequence: TGTGCCAGCAGTGAGGCGGGGGCCGTGGATGGCTACACCTTC. Amino acid sequence: CASSEAGAVDGYTF.

The chain links TRBV2 to TRBJ1-4; D is undetermined. Per the germline V gene, CDR1 is SNHLY and CDR2 is FYNNEI. There are 13 residues in the CDR3. V gave up 4 bases and J gave up 5 bases, with 8 bases separating them. The CDR3 loop reads CASSARSNEKLFF. The CDR3 bases are TGTGCCAGCAGTGCACGGTCAAATGAAAAACTGTTTTTT.

This chain connects TRBV30 to TRBJ2-1, with TRBD2 matching over 16 bases. Germline-derived CDR1 and CDR2 are GTSNPN and SVGIG (reference sequence). The V segment lost 4 bases and the J segment 0 bases; nucleotides outside the gene matches: 9. The CDR3 consists of 19 residues. In nucleotides, the CDR3 is TGTGCCTGGAATCCGGGACTAGCGGGAGGGTGGGGCTCCTACAATGAGCAGTTCTTC. Amino acids: CAWNPGLAGGWGSYNEQFF. Filled out from reference TRBV30 and TRBJ2-1, the complete variable domain reads SQTIHQWPATLVQPVGSPLSLECTVEGTSNPNLYWYRQAAGRGLQLLFYSVGIGQISSEVPQNLSASRPQDRQFILSSKKLLLSDSGFYLCAWNPGLAGGWGSYNEQFFGPGTRLTVL.

The rearrangement joins TRBV19 to TRBJ1-1, with TRBD1 matching 7 bases. The V gene's germline CDR1 is LNHDA and CDR2 SQIVND (reference sequence). V shed 7 bases and J 5 bases; nucleotides not matched to a gene: 10. The CDR3 has 14 residues. The DNA for the CDR3 is TGTGCCAGTACTTTAGGACAGACAGGGACTGAAGCTTTCTTT. Residues: CASTLGQTGTEAFF.

V and J are TRBV7-2 and TRBJ2-2, with D unresolved. The CDR3 runs 13 residues. V was pared by 2 bases and J by 7 bases, with 8 bases between. Germline CDR1 is SGHTA and CDR2 is FQGNSA. Here the CDR3 reads CASSLSSVGELFF. CDR3 DNA: TGTGCCAGCAGCTTATCGAGCGTCGGGGAGCTGTTTTTT.